The clone carrying this T cell receptor (beta chain) was observed a single time. Indicated time point: pretreatment peripheral blood. The sample is drawn from a study of PD-L1 blockade in urothelial cancer. The CDR3 contains 14 residues. Per the germline V gene, CDR1 is SEHNR and CDR2 is FQNEAQ (reference sequence). V was pared by 5 bases and J by 8 bases, with 7 bases of the junction left unmatched. The protocol was immunoSEQ multiplex PCR, while the TCRdb copy is restricted to in-frame clones and leaves out a portion. The sample carries about 55,000 clones, approximately 88% recorded once. The sequence derives from a man aged 50 to 59 with urothelial cancer. The rearrangement links TRBV7-9 to TRBJ1-2, with 11 bases lining up with TRBD1. Sample: PBMCs, taken around atezolizumab (anti-PD-L1) treatment. Written as DNA, the CDR3 is TGTGCCAGCAGCCCAGGACAGGGGGCTTGGGGCTACACCTTC. Translating gives CASSPGQGAWGYTF.